This T cell receptor beta chain originates from a study of T cells in Graves' hyperthyroidism and ophthalmopathy. CDR1 and CDR2 from the germline V gene are GTSNPN and SVGIG (reference sequence). The CDR3 has 13 residues. The ends were cut back, 3 bases at V and 5 bases at J, with 11 bases in the middle. RNA transcripts provided the source from which TCR beta CDR3 regions were amplified. The HTBI primer set served for first-round RT-PCR of the TCR CDR3. TCRdb reprocessed the multiplex PCR reads with MiXCR, giving one entry per CDR3 protein. This sample has approximately 640,000 distinct CDR3 sequences; around 15% occur once, and the top ten carry 3.8%. This clonotype was observed many times.

The V gene is TRBV30, the J gene TRBJ1-5; D unresolved. The sequence came from a woman aged 30 to 39 with Graves' hyperthyroidism. The source material was blood. CDR3 DNA: TGTGCCTGGAGCTATAGGTCGGATCAGCCCCAGCATTTT. Protein sequence: CAWSYRSDQPQHF.